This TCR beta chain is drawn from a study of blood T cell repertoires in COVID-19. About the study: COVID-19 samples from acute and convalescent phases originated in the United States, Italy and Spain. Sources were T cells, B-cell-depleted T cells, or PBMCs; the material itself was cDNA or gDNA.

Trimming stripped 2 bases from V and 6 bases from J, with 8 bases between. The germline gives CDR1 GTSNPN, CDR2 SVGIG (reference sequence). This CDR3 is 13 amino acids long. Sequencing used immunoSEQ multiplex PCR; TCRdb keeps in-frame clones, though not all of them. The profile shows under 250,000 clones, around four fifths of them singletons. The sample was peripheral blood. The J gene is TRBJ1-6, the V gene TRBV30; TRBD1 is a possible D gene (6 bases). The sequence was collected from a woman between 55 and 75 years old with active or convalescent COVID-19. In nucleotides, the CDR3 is TGTGCCTGGAGTACAGGGCCTAATTCACCCCTCCACTTT. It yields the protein CAWSTGPNSPLHF.